The rows below give T cell receptor beta chains drawn from one sample of a study of T-cell reconstitution after alpha-beta-depleted transplantation in children. From the PCR reads, TCRdb called clonotypes with MiXCR, one entry per CDR3 protein. The table has about 290,000 distinct CDR3 sequences, around a tenth seen once. The sequencing here drew on PBMCs, taken before TCRalphabeta/CD19-depleted stem cell transplant. The receptors stem from a boy younger than two with acute myeloid leukemia, due to receive a stem cell transplant. Each CDR3 is given with its conserved first and last residue. D genes are given only for firm matches. A clone size is listed for some rows: how often the clone was seen (once, few, many), or a class if it is expanded.

many | TRBJ1-1 | TRBV5-1 | - | TGCGCCAGCAGCTTGGCCCGGGGGCAGAAGGCTGAAGCTTTCTTT | CASSLARGQKAEAFF
- | TRBJ2-7 | TRBV6-1 | TRBD2 | TGTGCCAGCAGACGGACTAGCGGGAGCGAGCAGTACTTC | CASRRTSGSEQYF
many | TRBJ2-6 | TRBV12-3/TRBV12-4 | - | TGTGCCAGTAGCTTTATCTCTGGGGCCAACGTCCTGACTTTC | CASSFISGANVLTF
many | TRBJ2-7 | TRBV29-1 | TRBD2 | TGCAGCGTTGTGTCTGGGGGGGAGATAGACTACGAGCAGTACTTC | CSVVSGGEIDYEQYF
many | TRBJ2-3 | TRBV7-2 | - | TGTGCCAGCAGCCTGCGGGATTTTTTCACAGATACGCAGTATTTT | CASSLRDFFTDTQYF
many | TRBJ2-1 | TRBV9 | - | TGTGCCAGCAGTGAAGTCGCCCCTCCCTACAATGAGCAGTTCTTC | CASSEVAPPYNEQFF
many | TRBJ1-2 | TRBV29-1 | - | TGCAGCGTGAGGCAGGCAACTAACTATGGCTACACCTTC | CSVRQATNYGYTF
many | TRBJ2-1 | TRBV3-1 | TRBD2 | TGTGCCAGCAGTAAGCAAGGGACTAGCTTGGATGCGTTCTTC | CASSKQGTSLDAFF
many | TRBJ2-5 | TRBV7-2 | TRBD2 | TGTGCCAGCAGCCTCGGGGGGAGAGGGGAGACCCAGTACTTC | CASSLGGRGETQYF
many | TRBJ2-3 | TRBV6-4 | - | TGTGCCAGCAGTGACTCACCGGGAGCCACAGATACGCAGTATTTT | CASSDSPGATDTQYF
many | TRBJ2-5 | TRBV20-1 | - | TGCAGTGCTACCAGGGGGGAAGAGACCCAGTACTTC | CSATRGEETQYF
many | TRBJ2-7 | TRBV24-1 | - | TGTGCCACCAGTGAAGCGGGCCTCGAGCAGTACTTC | CATSEAGLEQYF
many | TRBJ2-1 | TRBV27 | - | TGTGCCAGCAGGGGGGGACACCTTGAGCAGTTCTTC | CASRGGHLEQFF
few | TRBJ1-2 | TRBV20-1 | - | TGCAGTGCGGACGGACTTAACTATGGCTACACCTTC | CSADGLNYGYTF
many | TRBJ2-1 | TRBV21-1 | - | TGTGCCAGCAGCAAAAGACTAGGGCACAATGAGCAGTTCTTC | CASSKRLGHNEQFF
many | TRBJ2-3 | TRBV5-1 | TRBD1 | TGCGCCAGCAGGTGGGACAGCCCTTCTAGCACAGATACGCAGTATTTT | CASRWDSPSSTDTQYF
many | TRBJ2-1 | TRBV12-3/TRBV12-4 | - | TGTGCCAGCAGTTTAGGCCCGGTGAATGAGCAGTTCTTC | CASSLGPVNEQFF
many | TRBJ2-3 | TRBV7-3 | - | TGTGCCAGCAGCTCCCCCGCGCGGGGCAGTACGCAGTATTTT | CASSSPARGSTQYF
few | TRBJ2-5 | TRBV7-7 | TRBD2 | TGTGCTAGCGGGAGAGGGGAGCCCAATGTGGGGACCCAGTACTTC | CASGRGEPNVGTQYF
- | TRBJ1-5 | TRBV25-1 | - | TGTGCCAGCAGTGAAAAGATAGATACGCAGCATTTT | CASSEKIDTQHF
- | TRBJ2-7 | TRBV28 | - | TGTGCCAGCAGTTTATTGCGGTACGAGCAGTACTTC | CASSLLRYEQYF
many | TRBJ2-4 | TRBV7-6 | - | TGTGCCAGCAGCTTAAGCGGGGCAGGGGTAGCCAAAAACATTCAGTACTTC | CASSLSGAGVAKNIQYF
many | TRBJ2-7 | TRBV7-9 | - | TGTGCCAGCAGCTTCCAGAACTACGAGCAGTACTTC | CASSFQNYEQYF
many | TRBJ2-3 | TRBV20-1 | - | TGCAGTGCTGGCACTCAAGTGGACTTAGGCACAGATACGCAGTATTTT | CSAGTQVDLGTDTQYF
many | TRBJ1-5 | TRBV5-1 | - | TGCGCCAGCAGCCCCAGGGGAGGGGTCAATCAGCCCCAGCATTTT | CASSPRGGVNQPQHF
many | TRBJ1-5 | TRBV29-1 | TRBD1 | TGCAGCGTCTGGACAGGGGGGAATCAGCCCCAGCATTTT | CSVWTGGNQPQHF
- | TRBJ2-3 | TRBV5-6 | TRBD1 | TGTGCCAGCAGCAAGGGGACAGGGAAACGAACAGATACGCAGTATTTT | CASSKGTGKRTDTQYF
few | TRBJ1-5 | TRBV7-9 | - | TGTGCCAGCAGCGGGCCAGGGACTCCTAGCAATCAGCCCCAGCATTTT | CASSGPGTPSNQPQHF
many | TRBJ2-2 | TRBV12-3/TRBV12-4 | TRBD1 | TGTGCCAGCAGTCCCGGACAGGTCGCGAACACCGGGGAGCTGTTTTTT | CASSPGQVANTGELFF
many | TRBJ2-7 | TRBV5-4 | TRBD2 | TGTGCCAGCAGCTTGCAGCGGGAGCTCCCCTACGAGCAGTACTTC | CASSLQRELPYEQYF
many | TRBJ2-7 | TRBV12-3/TRBV12-4 | - | TGTGCCAGCAGTACCTCCAGGGACGGCTACTACGAGCAGTACTTC | CASSTSRDGYYEQYF
few | TRBJ2-5 | TRBV7-6 | - | TGTGCCAGCAGCCTTGGGATGAAGGGAGAGACCCAGTACTTC | CASSLGMKGETQYF
many | TRBJ2-7 | TRBV15 | - | TGTGCCGTGCGACCATTTGGCCTTCGCGAGCAGTACTTC | CAVRPFGLREQYF